Below, one T cell receptor (beta chain) is given with its context. No antigen is known for it. Per-nucleotide qualities are absent, and no much larger clonotype sits a single base away. Library preparation used the immunoSEQ multiplex PCR assay. As for the original processing: A statistical classification framework was built to diagnose cytomegalovirus status from the catalog of TCR beta chain sequences. In its TCRdb copy, this immuneACCESS table keeps in-frame sequences only and misses some clones. Where compared with another copy, unresolved V genes explain less than half of these, and the others have no known cause. Clone size and the V and J calls come from that table; the DNA yielded D and trimming. Present in this sample are a few hundred thousand clones, around 91% of which were seen just once. Together, the top ten hold under 0.45% of the sample. This entry is derived from a study of cytomegalovirus exposure and HLA in healthy donors (dated by TCRdb to the late 2010s). General notes on the study: A later analysis indicated that the 90 to 150 validation repertoires were generated on the platform also employed for the 700 or so repertoires of the first cohort. The study aimed to test whether cataloging public T cell receptors could reveal signatures of past pathogen exposure. A separate validation cohort of 100 to 150 different subjects was used in addition to the 666-subject first cohort. High-throughput TCR immunosequencing, statistical association of individual TCRs with disease status, and machine learning were combined to predict cytomegalovirus infection status.

Separate from the roughly 660-subject first cohort, the validation cohort of more than 90 subjects was the group to which the donors belonged. V trim: 3 bases; J trim: 9 bases; unmatched bases: 9. The CDR3 measures 14 amino acids from cysteine to phenylalanine. Just the 42-base CDR3 DNA is kept, in frame starting at base 1. CDR1 and CDR2 are read off the germline V gene as SGHDT and YYEEEE. Study-level results and caveats: A later analysis had no HLA typing for the validation cohort, so co-occurrence there was scored across all 120 repertoires. While some public TCRs were present in many individuals, most TCR sequences turned up only very rarely across donors. The classifier was reported to diagnose cytomegalovirus status with high specificity and sensitivity in both the original and validation cohorts. A later analysis found that TCRs clustered in the first cohort also tended to co-occur in the 95 to 150 validation repertoires, with 90% to 95% of cluster scores above 0. A few of the identified cytomegalovirus-associated TCR beta chains were confirmed in vitro to be specific for cytomegalovirus antigens. The study gave a list of 150 to 200 TCR beta chains associated with cytomegalovirus. It was suggested by the authors that the approach could potentially be generalized to other disease states and immunological phenotypes.

This TCR was sampled from a woman under 30 in good health and CMV-seronegative. The material sequenced was PBMCs. The rearranged segments are TRBV5-6 and TRBJ2-1; 7 bases in between match TRBD1. The nucleotide sequence reads as follows: TGTGCCAGCAGCTCTCTGGGGACAGATGGTGAGCAGTTCTTC. This gives the protein CASSSLGTDGEQFF.